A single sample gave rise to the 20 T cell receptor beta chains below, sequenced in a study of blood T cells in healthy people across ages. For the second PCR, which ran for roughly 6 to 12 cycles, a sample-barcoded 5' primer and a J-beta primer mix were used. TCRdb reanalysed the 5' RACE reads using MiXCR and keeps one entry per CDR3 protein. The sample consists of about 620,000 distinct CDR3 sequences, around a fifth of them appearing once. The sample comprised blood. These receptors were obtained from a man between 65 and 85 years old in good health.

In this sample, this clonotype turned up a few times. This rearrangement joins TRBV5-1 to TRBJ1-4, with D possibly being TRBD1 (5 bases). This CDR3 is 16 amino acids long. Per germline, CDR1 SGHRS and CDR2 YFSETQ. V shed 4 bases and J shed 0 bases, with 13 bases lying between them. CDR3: CASSRGRAATNEKLFF. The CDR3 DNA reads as TGCGCCAGCAGCCGGGGGAGGGCCGCAACTAATGAAAAACTGTTTTTT.

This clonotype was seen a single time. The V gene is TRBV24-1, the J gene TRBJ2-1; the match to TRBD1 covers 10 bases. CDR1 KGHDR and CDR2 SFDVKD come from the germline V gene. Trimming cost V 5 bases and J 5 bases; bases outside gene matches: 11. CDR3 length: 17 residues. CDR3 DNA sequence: TGTGCCACCAGTGCCAACCCCGGGACAGGGGTCGACAATGAGCAGTTCTTC. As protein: CATSANPGTGVDNEQFF.

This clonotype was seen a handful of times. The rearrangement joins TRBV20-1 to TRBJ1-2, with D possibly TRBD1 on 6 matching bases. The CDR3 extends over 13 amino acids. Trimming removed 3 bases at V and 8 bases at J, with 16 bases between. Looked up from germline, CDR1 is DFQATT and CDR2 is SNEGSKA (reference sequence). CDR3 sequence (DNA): TGCAGTGCTAGTAACGGGGGCGCGGGAGGCTACACCTTC. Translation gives CSASNGGAGGYTF.

CDR3 coding DNA: TGCGCCAGCAGCTTGTTTTCTAGCGGTAAAGATACGCAGTATTTT. Its translation is CASSLFSSGKDTQYF. V and J are TRBV5-1 and TRBJ2-3; 7 bases agree with TRBD2. The germline gives CDR1 SGHRS, CDR2 YFSETQ. CDR3 length: 15 residues. V shed 1 base and J 5 bases; nucleotides not matched to a gene: 7.

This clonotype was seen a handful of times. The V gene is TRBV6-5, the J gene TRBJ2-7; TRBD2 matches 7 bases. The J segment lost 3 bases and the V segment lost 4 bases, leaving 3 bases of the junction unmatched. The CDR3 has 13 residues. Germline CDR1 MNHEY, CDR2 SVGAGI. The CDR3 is CASSWRESYEQYF. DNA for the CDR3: TGTGCCAGCAGTTGGCGGGAGAGCTACGAGCAGTACTTC.

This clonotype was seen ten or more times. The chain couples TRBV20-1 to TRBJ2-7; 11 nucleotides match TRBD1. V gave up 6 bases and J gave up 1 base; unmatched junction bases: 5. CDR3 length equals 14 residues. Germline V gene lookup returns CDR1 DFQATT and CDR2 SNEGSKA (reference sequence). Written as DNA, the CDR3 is TGCAGTGCGAGGGACAGGGGGTCTTCCTACGAGCAGTACTTC. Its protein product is CSARDRGSSYEQYF.

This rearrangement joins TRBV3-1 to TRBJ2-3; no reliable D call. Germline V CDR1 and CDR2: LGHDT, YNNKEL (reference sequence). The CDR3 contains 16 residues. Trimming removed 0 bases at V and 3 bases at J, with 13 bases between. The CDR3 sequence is CASSQDLQAYTDTQYF. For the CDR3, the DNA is TGTGCCAGCAGCCAAGATCTCCAGGCGTATACAGATACGCAGTATTTT.

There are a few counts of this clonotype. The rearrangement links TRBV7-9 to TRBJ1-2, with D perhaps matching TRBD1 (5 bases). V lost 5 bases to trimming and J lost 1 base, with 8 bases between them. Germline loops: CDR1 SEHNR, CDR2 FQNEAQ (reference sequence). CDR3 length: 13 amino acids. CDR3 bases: TGTGCCAGCAGCACAGACAGTAACTATGGCTACACCTTC. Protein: CASSTDSNYGYTF.

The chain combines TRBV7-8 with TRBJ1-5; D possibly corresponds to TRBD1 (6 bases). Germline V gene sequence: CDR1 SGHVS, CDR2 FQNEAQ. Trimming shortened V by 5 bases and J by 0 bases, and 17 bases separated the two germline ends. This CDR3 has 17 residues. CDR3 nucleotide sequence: TGTGCCAGCAGCAATGGGACAACAATATATAGCAATCAGCCCCAGCATTTT. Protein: CASSNGTTIYSNQPQHF.

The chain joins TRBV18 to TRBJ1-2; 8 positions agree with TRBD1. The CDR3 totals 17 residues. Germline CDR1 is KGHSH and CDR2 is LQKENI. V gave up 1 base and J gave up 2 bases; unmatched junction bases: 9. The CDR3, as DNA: TGTGCCAGCTCACCACGGGCAGACAGGGGAGGAAACTATGGCTACACCTTC. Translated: CASSPRADRGGNYGYTF.

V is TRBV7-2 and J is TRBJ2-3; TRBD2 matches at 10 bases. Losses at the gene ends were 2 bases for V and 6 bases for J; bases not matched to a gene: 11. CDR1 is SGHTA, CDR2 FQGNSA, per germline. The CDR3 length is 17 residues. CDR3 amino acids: CASSLKLAGGPFDTQYF. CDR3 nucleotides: TGTGCCAGCAGCTTAAAATTAGCGGGAGGCCCTTTTGATACGCAGTATTTT.

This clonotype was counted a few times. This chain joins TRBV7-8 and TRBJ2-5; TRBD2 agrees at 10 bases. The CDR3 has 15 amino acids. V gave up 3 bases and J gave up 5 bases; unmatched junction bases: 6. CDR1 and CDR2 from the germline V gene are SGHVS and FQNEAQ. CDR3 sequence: CASSFITSGKETQYF. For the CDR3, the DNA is TGTGCCAGCAGCTTCATCACTAGCGGGAAGGAGACCCAGTACTTC.

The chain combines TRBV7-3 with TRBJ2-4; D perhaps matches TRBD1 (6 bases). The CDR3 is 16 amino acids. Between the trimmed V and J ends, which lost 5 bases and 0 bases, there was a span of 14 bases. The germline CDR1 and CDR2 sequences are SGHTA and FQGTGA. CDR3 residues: CASSQGAGVAKNIQYF. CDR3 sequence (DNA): TGTGCCAGCAGCCAAGGTGCAGGGGTAGCCAAAAACATTCAGTACTTC.

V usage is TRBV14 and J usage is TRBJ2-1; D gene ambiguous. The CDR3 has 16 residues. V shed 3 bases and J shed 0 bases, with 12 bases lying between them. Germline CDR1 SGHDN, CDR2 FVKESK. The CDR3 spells CASSHLPPSSYNEQFF. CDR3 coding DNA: TGTGCCAGCAGCCACCTCCCCCCGAGCTCCTACAATGAGCAGTTCTTC.

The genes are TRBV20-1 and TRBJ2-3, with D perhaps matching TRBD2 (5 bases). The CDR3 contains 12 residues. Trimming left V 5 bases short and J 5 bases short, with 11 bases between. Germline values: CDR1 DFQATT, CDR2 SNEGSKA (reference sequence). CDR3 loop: CSAYRAEDTQYF. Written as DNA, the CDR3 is TGCAGTGCTTACCGAGCGGAAGATACGCAGTATTTT.

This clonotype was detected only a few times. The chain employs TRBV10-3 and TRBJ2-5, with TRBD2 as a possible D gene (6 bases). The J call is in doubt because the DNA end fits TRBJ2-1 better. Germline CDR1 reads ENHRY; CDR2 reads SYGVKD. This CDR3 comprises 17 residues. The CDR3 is CAISESFMGGFKDEQFF. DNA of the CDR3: TGTGCCATCAGTGAGTCTTTTATGGGGGGATTTAAGGATGAGCAGTTCTTC.

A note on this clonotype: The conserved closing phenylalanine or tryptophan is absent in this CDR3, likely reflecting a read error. CDR3 sequence reads: CASGDKDEQYL. The CDR3 DNA reads TGTGCCAGCGGCGACAAGGACGAGCAGTACCTC. This chain connects TRBV6-2 or TRBV6-3 to TRBJ2-7; D is uncertain. The V gene lost 8 bases and the J gene lost 5 bases, with 10 bases spanning the gap. Germline CDR1 MNHEY, CDR2 SVGEGT. The CDR3 length is 11 residues.

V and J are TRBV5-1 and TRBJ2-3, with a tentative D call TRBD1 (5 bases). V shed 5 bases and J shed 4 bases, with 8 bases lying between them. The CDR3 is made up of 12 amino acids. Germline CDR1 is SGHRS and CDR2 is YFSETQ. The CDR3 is CASRPGSDTQYF. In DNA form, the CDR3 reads TGCGCCAGCAGACCAGGGTCAGATACGCAGTATTTT.

The CDR3 coding sequence is TGTGCCAGCAGTTTATTGGGGACTAGCGGGAGCGGAAACATTCAGTACTTC. This translates into CASSLLGTSGSGNIQYF. The chain links TRBV28 to TRBJ2-4; 14 bases map to TRBD2. The V and J ends lost 1 base and 6 bases, in that order; junction bases with no gene match: 5. The CDR3 length is 17 residues. Per germline, CDR1 MDHEN and CDR2 SYDVKM.

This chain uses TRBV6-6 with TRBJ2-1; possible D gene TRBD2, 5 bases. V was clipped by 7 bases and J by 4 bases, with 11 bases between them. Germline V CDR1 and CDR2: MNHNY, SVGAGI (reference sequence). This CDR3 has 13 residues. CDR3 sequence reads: CASTPGVYNEQFF. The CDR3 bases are TGTGCCAGCACCCCCGGGGTATACAATGAGCAGTTCTTC.